These 9 T cell receptor beta chains were all obtained from the same sample, sequenced in a study of T cell responses to AZD1222 COVID-19 vaccine. Measured with immunoSEQ multiplex PCR; TCRdb has only the in-frame clones, and not every one. The sample includes tens of thousands of clones, 90% of them seen just once. Sample: peripheral blood, taken on day 0 of AZD1222 vaccination. These receptors originate from an adult in good health.

The chain couples TRBV7-2 to TRBJ2-1; D gene unclear. The V gene's germline CDR1 is SGHTA and CDR2 FQGNSA. This CDR3 is built from 15 residues. V was pared by 1 base and J by 8 bases, with 15 bases between. CDR3 sequence reads: CASSLEVMVSYEQFF. The CDR3 nucleotides are TGTGCCAGCAGCTTAGAGGTTATGGTTTCCTATGAGCAGTTCTTC.

Only a few counts were recorded for this clone. The rearrangement joins TRBV6-5 to TRBJ1-6, with D perhaps matching TRBD1 (6 bases). V was trimmed by 8 bases and J by 8 bases, leaving 16 bases between them. The CDR3 runs 14 residues. Germline V lookup: CDR1 MNHEY, CDR2 SVGAGI. The CDR3 DNA is TGTGCCAGCGGCCCCGACAGGATTGATTCACCCCTCCACTTT. Its translation: CASGPDRIDSPLHF.

The chain couples TRBV20-1 to TRBJ1-2; D is unclear. Germline assignment: CDR1 DFQATT and CDR2 SNEGSKA (reference sequence). V gave up 3 bases and J gave up 4 bases, with 6 bases separating them. The CDR3 is 11 amino acids. The CDR3 loop reads CSARWVYGYTF. The CDR3 region has the DNA TGCAGTGCTAGGTGGGTCTATGGCTACACCTTC.

The chain combines TRBV13 with TRBJ2-3; 7 bases map to TRBD2. CDR1 PRHDT and CDR2 FYEKMQ come from the germline V gene (reference sequence). J lost 5 bases, V lost 2 bases, and 10 bases had no gene match. This CDR3 is built from 16 residues. CDR3 sequence: CASSLFPGLKLDTQYF. CDR3 nucleotides: TGTGCCAGCAGCTTATTTCCGGGACTAAAATTAGATACGCAGTATTTT.

This rearrangement joins TRBV21-1 to TRBJ2-1; the listed D gene, TRBD1, was not tested against the DNA. TRBV21-1 is a pseudogene segment. The CDR3 loop spans 13 amino acids. In DNA form, the CDR3 reads TGTGCCAGCAGCAGGCTCAACTACAATGAGCAGTTCTTC. This encodes CASSRLNYNEQFF.

The chain employs TRBV18 and TRBJ2-7; TRBD1 is a possible D gene (5 bases). This CDR3 has 13 residues. The V and J ends lost 3 bases and 4 bases respectively, with 10 bases between them. Germline CDR1 KGHSH, CDR2 LQKENI. The CDR3 region has the DNA TGTGCCAGCTCACCCGAGACAGTTTACGAGCAGTACTTC. Its translation: CASSPETVYEQYF. The variable domain in full, with the rest retrieved from reference TRBV18 and TRBJ2-7, is NAGVMQNPRHLVRRRGQEARLRCSPMKGHSHVYWYRQLPEEGLKFMVYLQKENIIDESGMPKERFSAEFPKEGPSILRIQQVVRGDSAAYFCASSPETVYEQYFGPGTRLTVT.

The gene calls are TRBV5-1 and TRBJ2-5; 10 nucleotides line up with TRBD1. This CDR3 comprises 14 residues. Unmatched junction bases numbered 5, after V lost 4 bases and J lost 5 bases. Germline CDR1 is SGHRS and CDR2 is YFSETQ. The CDR3 DNA reads TGCGCCAGCAGCCCCGGGACAGGGGAGGAGACCCAGTACTTC. This encodes CASSPGTGEETQYF.

The genes are TRBV18 and TRBJ2-7; no definite D call. CDR3 size: 15 residues. V was trimmed by 3 bases and J by 6 bases, leaving 18 bases between them. The V gene's germline CDR1 is KGHSH and CDR2 LQKENI. In DNA form, the CDR3 reads TGTGCCAGCTCACCCGTTGCGGTAATCTCGGGCGAGCAGTACTTC. Translated, it gives CASSPVAVISGEQYF.

The chain carries TRBV9 and TRBJ2-3; D is undetermined. The CDR3 loop spans 15 amino acids. The germline V gene has CDR1 SGDLS and CDR2 YYNGEE. The V gene lost 0 bases and the J gene lost 2 bases, with 10 bases spanning the gap. The CDR3 sequence is CASSVVQKPTDTQYF. The DNA for the CDR3 is TGTGCCAGCAGCGTAGTACAGAAACCCACAGATACGCAGTATTTT.